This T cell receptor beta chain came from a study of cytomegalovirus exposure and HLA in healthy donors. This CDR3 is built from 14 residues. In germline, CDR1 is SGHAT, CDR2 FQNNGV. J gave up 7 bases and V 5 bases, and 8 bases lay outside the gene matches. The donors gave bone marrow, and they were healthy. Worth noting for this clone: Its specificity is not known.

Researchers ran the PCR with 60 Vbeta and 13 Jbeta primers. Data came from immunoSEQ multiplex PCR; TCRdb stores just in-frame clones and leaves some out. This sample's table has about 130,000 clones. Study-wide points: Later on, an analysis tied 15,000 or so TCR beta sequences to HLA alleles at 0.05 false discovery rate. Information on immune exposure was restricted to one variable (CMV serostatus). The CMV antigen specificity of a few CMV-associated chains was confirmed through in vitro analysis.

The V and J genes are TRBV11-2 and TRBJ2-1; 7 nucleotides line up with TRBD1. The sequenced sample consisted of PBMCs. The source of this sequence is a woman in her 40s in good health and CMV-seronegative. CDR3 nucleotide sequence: TGTGCCAGCAGCCCCCGGACAGGCAGGAATGAGCAGTTCTTC. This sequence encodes CASSPRTGRNEQFF.